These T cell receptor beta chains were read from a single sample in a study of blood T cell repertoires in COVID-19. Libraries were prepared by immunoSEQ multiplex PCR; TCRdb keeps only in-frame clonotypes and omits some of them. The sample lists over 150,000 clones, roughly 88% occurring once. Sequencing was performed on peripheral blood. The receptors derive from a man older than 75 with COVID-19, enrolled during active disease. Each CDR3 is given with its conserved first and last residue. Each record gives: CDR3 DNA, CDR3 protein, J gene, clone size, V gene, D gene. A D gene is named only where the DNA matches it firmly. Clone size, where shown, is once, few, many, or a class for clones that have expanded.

CDR3 DNA: TGTGCCAGTAGTCCAGACAGGGTATGGCAGCCCCAGCATTTT; CDR3 protein: CASSPDRVWQPQHF; J gene: TRBJ1-5; clone size: -; V gene: TRBV19; D gene: TRBD1
CDR3 DNA: TGTGCCAGCAGCTTAGGCACTGGACAGGTTGACCGGAATGAGCAGTTCTTC; CDR3 protein: CASSLGTGQVDRNEQFF; J gene: TRBJ2-1; clone size: once; V gene: TRBV7-9; D gene: TRBD1
CDR3 DNA: TGTGCCAGCAGCCTACTCAGGGGGACTGAAGCTTTCTTT; CDR3 protein: CASSLLRGTEAFF; J gene: TRBJ1-1; clone size: -; V gene: TRBV7-3; D gene: TRBD1
CDR3 DNA: TGTGCCAGCAGTCGGGGGGGCCGGACCGGGGAGCTGTTTTTT; CDR3 protein: CASSRGGRTGELFF; J gene: TRBJ2-2; clone size: -; V gene: TRBV2; D gene: TRBD2
CDR3 DNA: TGTGCCAGCAGCCGACAGATTAACTATGGCTACACCTTC; CDR3 protein: CASSRQINYGYTF; J gene: TRBJ1-2; clone size: -; V gene: TRBV14; D gene: -
CDR3 DNA: TGTGCCAGCAGCGGCAGGGTCTACGAGCAGTACTTC; CDR3 protein: CASSGRVYEQYF; J gene: TRBJ2-7; clone size: -; V gene: TRBV3-1/TRBV3-2; D gene: -
CDR3 DNA: TGTGCCAGCAGTTACGGCAGGGCTAATGAAAAACTGTTTTTT; CDR3 protein: CASSYGRANEKLFF; J gene: TRBJ1-4; clone size: -; V gene: TRBV6-6; D gene: -
CDR3 DNA: TGTGCCAGCAGCCGGGACAGGGGGCCCGAGACCCAGTACTTC; CDR3 protein: CASSRDRGPETQYF; J gene: TRBJ2-5; clone size: -; V gene: TRBV7-2; D gene: TRBD1
CDR3 DNA: TGTGCCAGCAGCCCTTTCACAGATACGCAGTATTTT; CDR3 protein: CASSPFTDTQYF; J gene: TRBJ2-3; clone size: -; V gene: TRBV9; D gene: -
CDR3 DNA: TGTGCCAGCAGTTATTCGTCCGGGACAGGGTCAGATACGCAGTATTTT; CDR3 protein: CASSYSSGTGSDTQYF; J gene: TRBJ2-3; clone size: -; V gene: TRBV27; D gene: TRBD1
CDR3 DNA: TGTGCCAGCAGCTTCAGAGCGGGGGGGCTTGGTTATACGCAGTATTTT; CDR3 protein: CASSFRAGGLGYTQYF; J gene: TRBJ2-3; clone size: -; V gene: TRBV5-6; D gene: TRBD2
CDR3 DNA: TGTGCCAGCAGCTTCCGGACAGGGACGGATGAAAAACTGTTTTTT; CDR3 protein: CASSFRTGTDEKLFF; J gene: TRBJ1-4; clone size: -; V gene: TRBV7-6; D gene: TRBD1
CDR3 DNA: TGTGCCAGCAGCTTTTGGACAGGGGGCGGTAATGGCTACACCTTC; CDR3 protein: CASSFWTGGGNGYTF; J gene: TRBJ1-2; clone size: -; V gene: TRBV7-2; D gene: TRBD1
CDR3 DNA: TGTGCCAGCAGCCTCGGACAGCTTTTGAACACTGAAGCTTTCTTT; CDR3 protein: CASSLGQLLNTEAFF; J gene: TRBJ1-1; clone size: -; V gene: TRBV3-1/TRBV3-2; D gene: -